This TCR beta chain is from a study of OX40 agonist ivuxolimab in advanced cancers. Germline-derived CDR1 and CDR2 are MNHEY and SVGAGI. This CDR3 is 13 amino acids long. V lost 8 bases and J 7 bases, leaving 17 bases between the germline ends. General observations from the study: Clonal expansion in partial responders at 0.1-3.0 mg/kg ranked among the lowest.

This clone has a handful of counts. Its antigen is unidentified. Data came from immunoSEQ multiplex PCR; TCRdb stores just in-frame clones and leaves some out. The sample lists roughly 56,000 clones, about 84% occurring once. This clonotype was sampled from an adult with an advanced solid tumor such as melanoma, head and neck, liver or kidney cancer. The chain recombines TRBV6-5 with TRBJ1-2; D possibly corresponds to TRBD1 (5 bases). The material was CD4+ or CD8+ T cells sorted from blood, obtained in a trial of the OX40 agonist ivuxolimab. The CDR3 bases are TGTGCCAGCGGGACCCTGAGGGGAGGTGGCTACACCTTC. This translates into CASGTLRGGGYTF.